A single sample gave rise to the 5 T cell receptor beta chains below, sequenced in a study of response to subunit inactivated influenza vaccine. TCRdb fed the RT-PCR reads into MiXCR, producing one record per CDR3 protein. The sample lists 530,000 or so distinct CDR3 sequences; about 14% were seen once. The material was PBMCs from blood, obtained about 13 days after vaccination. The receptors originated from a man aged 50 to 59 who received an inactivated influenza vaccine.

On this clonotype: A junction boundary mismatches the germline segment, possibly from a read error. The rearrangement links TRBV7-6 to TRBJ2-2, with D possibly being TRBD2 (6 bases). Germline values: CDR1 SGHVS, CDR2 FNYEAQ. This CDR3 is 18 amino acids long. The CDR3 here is CPSSFVEEGQGNTGELFF. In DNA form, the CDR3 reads TGTCCCAGCAGCTTCGTAGAGGAGGGTCAAGGGAACACCGGGGAGCTGTTTTTT.

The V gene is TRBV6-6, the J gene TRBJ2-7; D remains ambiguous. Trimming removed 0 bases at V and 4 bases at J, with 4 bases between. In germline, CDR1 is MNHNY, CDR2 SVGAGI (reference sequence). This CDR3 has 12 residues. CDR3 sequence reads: CASSYSKYEQYF. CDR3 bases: TGTGCCAGCAGTTACTCGAAGTACGAGCAGTACTTC.

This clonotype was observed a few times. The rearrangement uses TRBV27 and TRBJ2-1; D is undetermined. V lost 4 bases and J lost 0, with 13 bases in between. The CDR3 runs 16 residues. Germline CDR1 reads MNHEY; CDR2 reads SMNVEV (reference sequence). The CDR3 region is CASSSGLVGSYNEQFF. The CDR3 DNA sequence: TGTGCCAGCAGTTCCGGTTTGGTCGGCTCCTACAATGAGCAGTTCTTC.

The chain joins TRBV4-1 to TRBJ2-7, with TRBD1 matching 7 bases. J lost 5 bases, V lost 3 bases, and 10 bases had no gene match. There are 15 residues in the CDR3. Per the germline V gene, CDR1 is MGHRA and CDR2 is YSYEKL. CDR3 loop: CASSHNRDSGHEQYF. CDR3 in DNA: TGCGCCAGCAGCCATAACCGGGACAGCGGCCACGAGCAGTACTTC.

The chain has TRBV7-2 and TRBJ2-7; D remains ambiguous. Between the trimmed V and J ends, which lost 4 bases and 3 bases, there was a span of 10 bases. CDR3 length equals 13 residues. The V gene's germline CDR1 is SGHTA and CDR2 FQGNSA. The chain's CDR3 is CASSSLIGYEQYF. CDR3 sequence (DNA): TGTGCCAGCAGCTCCTTGATCGGCTACGAGCAGTACTTC.